These T cell receptor beta chains were read from a single sample in a study of blood T cells in healthy people across ages. TCRdb reanalysed the 5' RACE reads using MiXCR and keeps one entry per CDR3 protein. The table has roughly 680,000 distinct CDR3 sequences, around half seen once; the top ten hold under 35%. Sequenced: blood. Receptors were obtained from an older woman in good health. Both conserved end residues are part of each CDR3. The order of the fields is D gene, clone size, V gene, J gene, CDR3 protein, CDR3 DNA. D genes are given only for firm matches. Only some rows state a clone size, as once, few, many or a class for expanded clones.

TRBD1,NA,TRBV7-3,TRBJ2-1,CASSSPDRGDNEQFF,TGTGCCAGCAGCTCCCCGGACAGGGGGGACAATGAGCAGTTCTTC
TRBD2,NA,TRBV20-1,TRBJ2-7,CSAPGTSKTREQYF,TGCAGTGCCCCCGGGACTAGCAAGACTCGCGAGCAGTACTTC
TRBD1,NA,TRBV12-3/TRBV12-4,TRBJ2-7,CAGSLGQGPYEQYF,TGTGCCGGCAGTTTAGGACAGGGGCCCTACGAGCAGTACTTC
NA,NA,TRBV4-2,TRBJ2-3,CASSQGRLDTQYF,TGTGCCAGCAGCCAGGGACGGTTAGATACGCAGTATTTT
TRBD1,NA,TRBV9,TRBJ1-4,CASSVAGQGANKLFF,TGTGCCAGCAGCGTAGCGGGACAGGGGGCGAATAAACTGTTTTTT
NA,NA,TRBV27,TRBJ1-1,CASSYRQPNTEAFF,TGTGCCAGCAGTTATAGACAGCCGAACACTGAAGCTTTCTTT
NA,NA,TRBV4-3,TRBJ2-7,CASSQDLAGEQYF,TGCGCCAGCAGCCAAGATCTAGCTGGCGAGCAGTACTTC
TRBD1,few,TRBV6-2/TRBV6-3,TRBJ2-3,CASSSALGQGRDTQYF,TGTGCCAGCAGTTCCGCACTAGGACAGGGAAGAGATACGCAGTATTTT
NA,NA,TRBV24-1,TRBJ2-1,CATAPQGYNEQFF,TGTGCCACCGCACCACAAGGGTACAATGAGCAGTTCTTC
TRBD1,NA,TRBV7-9,TRBJ2-7,CASSLRDRGGEQYF,TGTGCCAGCAGCCTCCGGGACAGGGGAGGTGAGCAGTACTTC
NA,NA,TRBV5-1,TRBJ1-5,CASSLAGAGNQPQHF,TGCGCCAGCAGCTTGGCCGGAGCCGGCAATCAGCCCCAGCATTTT
TRBD2,NA,TRBV20-1,TRBJ2-1,CSASVTPSPTSGSEGEQFF,TGCAGTGCTAGTGTCACCCCGTCACCGACTAGCGGGAGTGAGGGAGAGCAGTTCTTT
TRBD2,NA,TRBV11-2,TRBJ2-1,CASSLRRAGVDEQFF,TGTGCCAGCAGCTTAAGACGAGCGGGAGTGGATGAGCAGTTCTTC
TRBD1,many,TRBV28,TRBJ1-1,CASSFSYRGDLNTEAFF,TGTGCCAGCAGTTTCTCTTACAGGGGGGACTTGAACACTGAAGCTTTCTTT
NA,NA,TRBV9,TRBJ2-3,CASSLRPSSTDTQYF,TGTGCCAGCAGCCTTCGACCTAGCTCCACAGATACGCAGTATTTT
TRBD2,NA,TRBV10-3,TRBJ2-5,CAIRVGTSGLEEQYF,TGTGCCATCAGGGTGGGGACTAGCGGTTTAGAGGAGCAGTACTTC
TRBD1,NA,TRBV20-1,TRBJ1-2,CSARDRSNYGYTF,TGCAGTGCCCGGGACAGGTCTAACTATGGCTACACCTTC
NA,NA,TRBV18,TRBJ2-3,CASSPVGPTDTQYF,TGTGCCAGCTCCCCAGTGGGCCCCACAGATACGCAGTATTTT
TRBD1,NA,TRBV10-3,TRBJ2-1,CAISRTGNNEQFF,TGTGCCATCAGTCGGACAGGGAACAATGAGCAGTTCTTC
TRBD2,few,TRBV20-1,TRBJ2-1,CSARALAGPYNEQFF,TGCAGTGCTAGGGCCTTAGCGGGACCTTACAATGAGCAGTTCTTC
NA,few,TRBV29-1,TRBJ1-5,CSATVNSNQPQHF,TGCAGCGCTACGGTGAATAGCAATCAGCCCCAGCATTTT
NA,NA,TRBV10-3,TRBJ1-6,CAIRKQGGSGNSPLHF,TGTGCCATCAGGAAACAGGGTGGATCGGGGAATTCACCCCTCCACTTT
NA,NA,TRBV12-3/TRBV12-4,TRBJ1-6,CASSFGSYSSPLHF,TGTGCCAGCAGTTTCGGCAGCTATAGTTCACCCCTCCACTTT
TRBD1,NA,TRBV20-1,TRBJ1-6,CSAQGANYNSPPHF,TGCAGTGCTCAGGGGGCTAACTATAATTCACCCCCCCACTTT
TRBD2,NA,TRBV4-2,TRBJ2-7,CASSQEVAGDEQYF,TGTGCCAGCAGCCAAGAAGTAGCGGGAGACGAGCAGTACTTC
TRBD1,NA,TRBV11-1,TRBJ2-2,CASSLAITGVGGELFF,TGTGCCAGCAGCTTAGCGATTACAGGGGTCGGCGGGGAGCTGTTTTTT
NA,few,TRBV18,TRBJ1-3,CASSPQIPGSGNTIYF,TGTGCCAGCTCACCACAGATTCCCGGCTCTGGAAACACCATATATTTT
NA,few,TRBV20-1,TRBJ2-3,CSARAGDSTDTQYF,TGCAGTGCTAGAGCCGGGGACAGCACAGATACGCAGTATTTT